The present T cell receptor (beta chain) was sequenced within a study of immune evolution from preneoplasia to lung adenocarcinoma. Premalignant or tumor cells were enriched by macro-dissection after pathologic assessment. Clones were read by immunoSEQ multiplex PCR, and TCRdb kept only the in-frame ones, dropping some. This table has about 26,000 clones, about two thirds appearing once. Comment on this clone: What it recognizes is unknown.

This CDR3 has 13 residues. Germline CDR1 is SGHTA and CDR2 is FQGNSA. Trimming pared 1 base from V and 8 bases from J, leaving 11 bases between. Study conclusions and caveats: From normal lung to invasive adenocarcinoma, top clone frequencies appeared to decrease. Later-stage lesions seemingly showed higher T cell density and diversity than normal lung. Compared with EGFR-mutant or double wild-type lesions, KRAS-mutant nodules were more clonal.

This TCR came from a person in their sixties or seventies with invasive lung adenocarcinoma. Some clones in this sample may be carry-over from other donors' samples. The J gene is TRBJ1-2, the V gene TRBV7-2; D unresolved. Sequences were obtained from FFPE invasive lung adenocarcinoma tissue. CDR3 sequence reads: CASSLGRGIGYTF. The DNA of the CDR3 is TGTGCCAGCAGCTTAGGGCGGGGTATCGGCTACACCTTC.